This T cell receptor beta chain was sequenced during a study of PD-L1 blockade in urothelial cancer. Across the study: Patients commenced intravenous atezolizumab, 1,200 mg every 3 weeks, in about 2014. Patients had been given 0 to 3 earlier chemotherapy regimens. Blood gave a median 141,255 T cells.

TCRdb's table, derived via immunoSEQ multiplex PCR, lists solely in-frame clones and lacks some. The profile shows roughly 40,000 clones, around 82% of them singletons. Germline V CDR1 and CDR2: MNHNS, SASEGT. Trimming took 2 bases from V and 12 from J, leaving 20 bases between them. The CDR3 has 15 amino acids. Between 1 and 8 samples per patient were obtained, pretreatment and on-treatment. This clonotype was sampled from a man aged 55 to 69 with urothelial cancer. The rearrangement links TRBV6-1 to TRBJ2-1; perhaps TRBD2 as D (6 bases). Material: PBMCs, obtained around atezolizumab (anti-PD-L1) treatment. CDR3 DNA sequence: TGTGCCAGCAGTGAATTTTATGGTGGGACTGCTGTGCAGTTCTTC. Translated: CASSEFYGGTAVQFF.